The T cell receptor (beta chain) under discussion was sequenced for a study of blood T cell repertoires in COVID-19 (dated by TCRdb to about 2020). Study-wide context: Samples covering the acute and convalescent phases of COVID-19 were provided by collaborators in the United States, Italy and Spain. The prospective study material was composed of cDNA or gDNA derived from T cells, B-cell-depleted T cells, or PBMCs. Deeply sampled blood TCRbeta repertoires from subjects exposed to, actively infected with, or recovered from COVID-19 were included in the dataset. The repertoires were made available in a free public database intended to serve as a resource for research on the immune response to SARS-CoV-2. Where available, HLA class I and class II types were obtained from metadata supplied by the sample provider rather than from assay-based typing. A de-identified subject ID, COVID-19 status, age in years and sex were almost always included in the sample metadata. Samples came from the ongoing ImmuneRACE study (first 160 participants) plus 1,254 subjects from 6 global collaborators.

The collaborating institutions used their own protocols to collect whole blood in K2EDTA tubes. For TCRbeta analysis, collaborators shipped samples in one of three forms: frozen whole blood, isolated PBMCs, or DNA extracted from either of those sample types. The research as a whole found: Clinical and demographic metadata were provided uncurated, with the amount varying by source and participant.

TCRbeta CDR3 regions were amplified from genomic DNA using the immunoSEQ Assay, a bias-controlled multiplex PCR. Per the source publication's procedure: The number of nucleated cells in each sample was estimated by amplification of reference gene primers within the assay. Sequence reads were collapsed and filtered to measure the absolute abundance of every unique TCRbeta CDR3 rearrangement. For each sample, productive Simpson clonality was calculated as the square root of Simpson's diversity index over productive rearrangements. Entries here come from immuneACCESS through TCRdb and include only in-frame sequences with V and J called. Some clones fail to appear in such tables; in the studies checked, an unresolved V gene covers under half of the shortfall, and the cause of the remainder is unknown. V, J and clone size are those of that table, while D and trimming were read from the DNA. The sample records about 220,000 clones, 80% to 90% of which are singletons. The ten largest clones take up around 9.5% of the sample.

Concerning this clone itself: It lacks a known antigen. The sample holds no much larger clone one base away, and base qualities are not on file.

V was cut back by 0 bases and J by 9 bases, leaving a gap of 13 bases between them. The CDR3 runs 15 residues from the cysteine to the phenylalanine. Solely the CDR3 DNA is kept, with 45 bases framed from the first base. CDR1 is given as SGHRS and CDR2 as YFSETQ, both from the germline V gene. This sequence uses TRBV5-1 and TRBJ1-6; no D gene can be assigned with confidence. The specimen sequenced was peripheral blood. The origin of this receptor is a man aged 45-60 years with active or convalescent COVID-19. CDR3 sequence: CASSLGVYEGSPLHF. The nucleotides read TGCGCCAGCAGCTTGGGCGTTTACGAGGGTTCACCCCTCCACTTT.